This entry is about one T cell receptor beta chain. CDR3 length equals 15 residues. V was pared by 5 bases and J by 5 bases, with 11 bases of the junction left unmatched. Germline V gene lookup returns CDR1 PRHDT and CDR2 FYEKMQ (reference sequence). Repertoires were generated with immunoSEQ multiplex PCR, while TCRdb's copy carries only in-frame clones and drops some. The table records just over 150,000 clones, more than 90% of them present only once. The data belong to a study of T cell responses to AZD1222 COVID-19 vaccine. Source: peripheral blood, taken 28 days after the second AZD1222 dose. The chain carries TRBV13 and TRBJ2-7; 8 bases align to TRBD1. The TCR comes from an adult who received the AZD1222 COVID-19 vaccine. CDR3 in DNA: TGTGCCAGCAGCCGCCTAGGACAGGGAAGGGACGAGCAGTACTTC. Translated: CASSRLGQGRDEQYF.